These 20 T cell receptor beta chains originate from one sample sequenced in a study of control samples from healthy donors and cancer patients. The protocol was immunoSEQ multiplex PCR, while the TCRdb copy is restricted to in-frame clones and leaves out a portion. The data show about 34,000 clones, more than 85% seen once. Specimen: PBMCs. All receptors derive from a woman between 35 and 50 years old with lung cancer.

This chain connects TRBV7-2 to TRBJ2-3, with 9 bases lining up with TRBD1. The germline CDR1 and CDR2 sequences are SGHTA and FQGNSA. Losses at the gene ends were 1 base for V and 2 bases for J; bases not matched to a gene: 4. The CDR3 totals 16 residues. The CDR3 sequence is CASSLGGQGPTDTQYF. In DNA form, the CDR3 reads TGTGCCAGCAGCTTAGGGGGACAGGGTCCCACAGATACGCAGTATTTT.

This clone was detected only once. The chain links TRBV2 to TRBJ1-6, with D tentatively TRBD1 (5 bases). Trimming removed 7 bases at V and 0 bases at J, with 22 bases between. CDR3 length: 19 amino acids. Per germline, CDR1 SNHLY and CDR2 FYNNEI. The CDR3 nucleotides are TGTGCCAGCATCTTGGGGGTCTCAATCCTTAGCTCCTATAATTCACCCCTCCACTTT. Its protein product is CASILGVSILSSYNSPLHF.

V usage is TRBV11-2 and J usage is TRBJ1-6; D may be TRBD1 (5 bases). Trimming cost V 5 bases and J 4 bases, with 9 bases left between them. The CDR3 covers 14 residues. CDR1 is SGHAT, CDR2 FQNNGV, per germline. The CDR3 loop is CASSRDGYNSPLHF. CDR3 nucleotide sequence: TGTGCCAGCAGCCGGGACGGTTATAATTCACCCCTCCACTTT.

As for this clone: The same CDR3 also results from other DNA sequences found in this sample. CDR3 bases: TGTGCCTGGAGGGGGGGAAGGGTTCGCACCGGGGAGCTGTTTTTT. Its translation is CAWRGGRVRTGELFF. The gene calls are TRBV30 and TRBJ2-2; a possible D gene is TRBD2 (6 bases). The ends were cut back, 3 bases at V and 4 bases at J, with 15 bases in the middle. The CDR3 loop spans 15 amino acids. Germline loops: CDR1 GTSNPN, CDR2 SVGIG (reference sequence).

The V gene is TRBV27, the J gene TRBJ2-1, with D perhaps matching TRBD1 (6 bases). CDR1 MNHEY and CDR2 SMNVEV come from the germline V gene (reference sequence). The V end lost 6 bases, the J end lost 9 bases, and 15 bases lay between the germline ends. The CDR3 extends over 13 amino acids. The chain's CDR3 is CASSSLGAGEQFF. In DNA, the CDR3 is TGTGCCAGCAGCTCGCTGGGGGCCGGTGAGCAGTTCTTC.

CDR3 nucleotide sequence: TGCGCCAGCAGCCCCCGGGGGGGGGACACAGATACGCAGTATTTT. Translation gives CASSPRGGDTDTQYF. The chain couples TRBV5-1 to TRBJ2-3; 8 nucleotides align to TRBD2. This CDR3 spans 15 amino acids. From germline, CDR1 is SGHRS and CDR2 YFSETQ. Germline trimming cut 4 bases from V and 2 bases from J; bases unmatched to any gene: 6. The full variable domain, its missing parts supplied by reference TRBV5-1 and TRBJ2-3, is KAGVTQTPRYLIKTRGQQVTLSCSPISGHRSVSWYQQTPGQGLQFLFEYFSETQRNKGNFPGRFSGRQFSNSRSEMNVSTLELGDSALYLCASSPRGGDTDTQYFGPGTRLTVL.

The chain recombines TRBV2 with TRBJ2-5; 7 bases match TRBD2. This CDR3 comprises 14 residues. Losses at the gene ends were 8 bases for V and 2 bases for J; bases not matched to a gene: 8. Germline CDR1 SNHLY, CDR2 FYNNEI. The CDR3 reads CASGRAGGQETQYF. DNA for the CDR3: TGTGCCAGCGGCCGGGCCGGGGGGCAAGAGACCCAGTACTTC.

This clone showed up just once. CDR3 loop: CASSLAAGVNTEAFF. CDR3 sequence (DNA): TGTGCCAGCAGCTTAGCCGCAGGGGTGAACACTGAAGCTTTCTTT. The rearrangement links TRBV7-6 to TRBJ1-1, with D tentatively TRBD1 (6 bases). Germline lookup yields CDR1 SGHVS and CDR2 FNYEAQ. V lost 0 bases and J lost 0, with 8 bases in between. The CDR3 consists of 15 residues.

The V and J genes are TRBV18 and TRBJ1-1, with D perhaps matching TRBD1 (5 bases). CDR1 is KGHSH and CDR2 is LQKENI in the germline V gene. Trimming cost V 1 base and J 2 bases, with 11 bases left between them. CDR3 length: 15 amino acids. The CDR3 sequence: CASSPRTGKNTEAFF. The DNA for the CDR3 is TGTGCCAGCTCACCACGCACAGGCAAAAACACTGAAGCTTTCTTT.

CDR3 region: CASSLTGSTDTQYF. The DNA of the CDR3 is TGTGCCAGCAGCCTTACAGGGAGCACAGATACGCAGTATTTT. The chain recombines TRBV3-1 (or the pseudogene TRBV3-2) with TRBJ2-3, with TRBD1 as a possible D gene (6 bases). Per germline, CDR1 LGHDT and CDR2 YNNKEL (reference sequence). Trimming shortened V by 4 bases and J by 0 bases, and 8 bases separated the two germline ends. This CDR3 spans 14 amino acids.

The genes are TRBV6-5 and TRBJ1-5; 8 bases agree with TRBD1. J gave up 8 bases and V 5 bases, and 8 bases lay outside the gene matches. The CDR3 loop spans 14 amino acids. Looked up from germline, CDR1 is MNHEY and CDR2 is SVGAGI. CDR3 residues: CASSPWTGREPQHF. The CDR3 nucleotides read TGTGCCAGCAGTCCCTGGACAGGGCGGGAGCCCCAGCATTTT.

The chain has TRBV5-1 and TRBJ1-2, with a possible D match to TRBD1 (5 bases). The V gene lost 0 bases and the J gene lost 8 bases, with 14 bases spanning the gap. The CDR3 length is 14 residues. CDR1 SGHRS and CDR2 YFSETQ come from the germline V gene. CDR3 in DNA: TGCGCCAGCAGCTTGGCAGGGTCCGGAAGCGGCTACACCTTC. It is translated as CASSLAGSGSGYTF.

This chain joins TRBV27 and TRBJ2-7, with D unresolved. The CDR3 totals 12 residues. Germline V gene sequence: CDR1 MNHEY, CDR2 SMNVEV (reference sequence). V lost 0 bases and J lost 6, with 6 bases in between. The CDR3 sequence is CASSLSGFEQYF. Written as DNA, the CDR3 is TGTGCCAGCAGTTTATCGGGGTTCGAGCAGTACTTC.

The chain links TRBV9 to TRBJ2-3; a weak D match, TRBD2 (6 bases). The CDR3 runs to 14 residues. Germline CDR1 is SGDLS and CDR2 is YYNGEE. The V end was cut by 4 bases, the J end by 4 bases, with 13 bases between. CDR3 region: CASSIGGEADTQYF. CDR3 bases: TGTGCCAGCAGCATTGGAGGGGAGGCAGATACGCAGTATTTT. Variable domain in full (rest from reference TRBV9 and TRBJ2-3): DSGVTQTPKHLITATGQRVTLRCSPRSGDLSVYWYQQSLDQGLQFLIQYYNGEERAKGNILERFSAQQFPDLHSELNLSSLELGDSALYFCASSIGGEADTQYFGPGTRLTVL.

CDR3 loop: CAWSVPDTGSWQPQHF. Here the CDR3 DNA reads TGTGCCTGGAGTGTCCCCGACACGGGGTCCTGGCAGCCCCAGCATTTT. J is TRBJ1-5 and V is TRBV30; D uncertain. CDR3 length: 16 amino acids. CDR1 GTSNPN and CDR2 SVGIG come from the germline V gene (reference sequence). With 0 bases removed from V and 7 bases from J, the gap between germline ends came to 19 bases.

This chain connects TRBV5-6 to TRBJ1-2; no firm D call. This CDR3 has 14 residues. Germline loops: CDR1 SGHDT, CDR2 YYEEEE. The V gene lost 0 bases and the J gene lost 1 base, with 7 bases spanning the gap. The DNA of the CDR3 is TGTGCCAGCAGCTTGGTGGGGTATAACTATGGCTACACCTTC. This gives the protein CASSLVGYNYGYTF.

The V call is TRBV21-1, the J call TRBJ2-5; TRBD1, the table's D call, was not compared with the DNA. TRBV21-1 is annotated as a pseudogene. The CDR3 runs to 15 residues. The CDR3 DNA is TGTGCCAGCAGCCCAGGGGGACGGAACCAAGAGACCCAGTACTTC. It encodes CASSPGGRNQETQYF.

V gene TRBV5-4 combines with J gene TRBJ1-2, with D uncertain. The CDR3 runs to 13 residues. Per the germline V gene, CDR1 is SGHNT and CDR2 is YYREEE (reference sequence). The V end lost 1 base, the J end lost 7 bases, and 11 bases lay between the germline ends. Written as DNA, the CDR3 is TGTGCCAGCAGCTTGTCGGGTTCCGGTGGCTACACCTTC. It translates to CASSLSGSGGYTF.

The V call is TRBV6-1, the J call TRBJ1-5; D is possibly TRBD1 (5 bases). The V end was cut by 4 bases, the J end by 6 bases, with 19 bases between. The CDR3 covers 16 residues. CDR1 MNHNS and CDR2 SASEGT come from the germline V gene. CDR3 nucleotide sequence: TGTGCCAGCAGTGTAACGCTAGAGGGACTGGGTCAGCCCCAGCATTTT. This gives the protein CASSVTLEGLGQPQHF.

This clone was seen just once. The chain links TRBV11-2 to TRBJ2-2; D gene uncertain. V lost 1 base to trimming and J lost 6 bases, with 6 bases between them. This CDR3 contains 13 residues. Germline V CDR1 and CDR2: SGHAT, FQNNGV. The CDR3 is CASSLVRSGELFF. CDR3 sequence (DNA): TGTGCCAGCAGCTTAGTGCGTTCCGGGGAGCTGTTTTTT.